This TCR beta chain was sequenced for a study of beta chain features in type 1 diabetes. Study as a whole: Patients shared similar age, gender and cell yields with healthy donors. Points from the study as a whole: The naive, central memory and Treg TCRB repertoires looked more alike in patients than they did in healthy donors. Shorter TCRB CDR3s, moderately but significantly so, marked every one of the four CD4+ subsets in Type 1 diabetes patients.

Reverse transcribing all isolated RNA meant expressed TCRB transcripts were sequenced. Repertoires were generated with immunoSEQ multiplex PCR, while TCRdb's copy carries only in-frame clones and drops some. The table includes over 600,000 clones, around an eighth detected once. In the case of this clone: Its antigen is as yet unknown.

The V and J ends lost 3 bases and 2 bases, in that order; junction bases with no gene match: 7. This CDR3 is built from 16 residues. Germline values: CDR1 SGDLS, CDR2 YYNGEE. Sequencing used naive CD4+ T cells from blood. This rearrangement joins TRBV9 to TRBJ2-1, with 8 bases aligning to TRBD2. This receptor was taken from a man younger than 45 with type 1 diabetes. The CDR3 region is CASSARGLGPYNEQFF. CDR3 nucleotide sequence: TGTGCCAGCAGCGCGAGGGGACTAGGTCCCTACAATGAGCAGTTCTTC.